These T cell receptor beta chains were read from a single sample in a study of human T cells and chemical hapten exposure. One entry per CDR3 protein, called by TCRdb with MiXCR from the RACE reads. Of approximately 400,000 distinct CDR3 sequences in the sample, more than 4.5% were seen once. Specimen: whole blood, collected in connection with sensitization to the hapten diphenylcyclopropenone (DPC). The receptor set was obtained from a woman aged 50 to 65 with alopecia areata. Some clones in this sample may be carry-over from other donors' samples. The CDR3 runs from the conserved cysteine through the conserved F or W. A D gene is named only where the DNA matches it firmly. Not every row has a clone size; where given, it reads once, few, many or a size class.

TGTGCCAGCATCCAAACCCGTACAGGGTACTATGGCTACACCTTC,CASIQTRTGYYGYTF,TRBV12-3/TRBV12-4,few,TRBJ1-2,NA,15
TGCAGTGCTAGAGGTCCCACGGCAGATACGCAGTATTTT,CSARGPTADTQYF,TRBV20-1,many,TRBJ2-3,NA,13
TGTGCCAGCCAACCAGCGGGGGGCCTGTCCTACGAGCAGTACTTC,CASQPAGGLSYEQYF,TRBV6-5,many,TRBJ2-7,TRBD2,15
TGCGCCAGCAGCCCGACAGTGGCCCAAGAGACCCAGTACTTC,CASSPTVAQETQYF,TRBV4-3,many,TRBJ2-5,NA,14
TGTGCCAGCAGCCTTGGAGGGGTCAGGGCTAATGAAAAACTGTTTTTT,CASSLGGVRANEKLFF,TRBV5-4,few,TRBJ1-4,NA,16
TGTGCCAGCAGCTTGGACGACACCCCTGGGGCCAACGTCCTGACTTTC,CASSLDDTPGANVLTF,TRBV5-5,many,TRBJ2-6,NA,16
TGTGCCAGCAGTGAATTAGTGTGGGAGCAGTACTTC,CASSELVWEQYF,TRBV6-1,few,TRBJ2-7,NA,12
TGTGCCAGCAGCCCCGACTTTCTTCTGAACACCGGGGAGCTGTTTTTT,CASSPDFLLNTGELFF,TRBV7-9,many,TRBJ2-2,NA,16
TGTGCCAGCAGTCCTTTAGCGGGAGAGGTCTACAATGAGCAGTTCTTC,CASSPLAGEVYNEQFF,TRBV6-2/TRBV6-3,NA,TRBJ2-1,TRBD2,16
TGCAGTGCTAGACTAGCGGGACCCAAGGGGGAGCAGTTCTTC,CSARLAGPKGEQFF,TRBV20-1,many,TRBJ2-1,TRBD2,14
TGTGCCAGCAGCCAAGGAGGGGCAACAGATACGCAGTATTTT,CASSQGGATDTQYF,TRBV4-2,many,TRBJ2-3,NA,14